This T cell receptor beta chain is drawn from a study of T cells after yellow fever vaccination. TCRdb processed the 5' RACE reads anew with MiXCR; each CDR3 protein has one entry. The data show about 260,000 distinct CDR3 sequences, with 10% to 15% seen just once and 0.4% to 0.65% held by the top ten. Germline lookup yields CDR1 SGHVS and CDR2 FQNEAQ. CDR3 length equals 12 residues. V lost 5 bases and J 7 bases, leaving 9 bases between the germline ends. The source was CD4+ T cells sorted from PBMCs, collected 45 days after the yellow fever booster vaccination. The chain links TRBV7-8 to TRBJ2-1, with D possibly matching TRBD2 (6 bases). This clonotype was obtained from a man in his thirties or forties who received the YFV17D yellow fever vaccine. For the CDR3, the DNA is TGTGCCAGCAGCCGGACTATTAATGAGCAGTTCTTC. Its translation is CASSRTINEQFF.